These T cell receptor beta chains were read from a single sample in a study of blood T cells in healthy people across ages. TCRdb ran MiXCR on the 5' RACE reads and lists one entry per CDR3 protein. The repertoire holds just under 900,000 distinct CDR3 sequences, with about 28% as singletons. Material for sequencing was blood. The receptors come from a woman aged 80 or older in good health. Each CDR3 is given with its conserved first and last residue. The D gene is left open where the match is weak. The size field is filled for only some rows; it gives once, few, many or a size class.

clone_size: many; v_call: TRBV7-2; d_call: .; j_call: TRBJ2-5; cdr3_aa: CASSPAWSFQETQYF; cdr3_nt: TGTGCCAGCAGCCCTGCGTGGAGCTTCCAAGAGACCCAGTACTTC
clone_size: many; v_call: TRBV7-2; d_call: TRBD1; j_call: TRBJ2-5; cdr3_aa: CASSSRDRGRGTQYF; cdr3_nt: TGTGCCAGCAGCTCCCGGGACAGGGGGCGAGGGACCCAGTACTTC
clone_size: .; v_call: TRBV4-2; d_call: .; j_call: TRBJ2-5; cdr3_aa: CASSQVLQRYQETQYF; cdr3_nt: TGTGCCAGCAGCCAAGTTCTACAGCGCTACCAAGAGACCCAGTACTTC
clone_size: .; v_call: TRBV29-1; d_call: TRBD2; j_call: TRBJ2-1; cdr3_aa: CSTPSGAVNNEQFF; cdr3_nt: TGCAGCACCCCAAGCGGGGCAGTAAACAATGAGCAGTTCTTC
clone_size: many; v_call: TRBV6-1; d_call: .; j_call: TRBJ2-5; cdr3_aa: CASSEGGGIGEYF; cdr3_nt: TGTGCCAGCAGTGAAGGGGGTGGAATCGGGGAGTACTTC
clone_size: .; v_call: TRBV29-1; d_call: .; j_call: TRBJ2-7; cdr3_aa: CSVGTSRDSEQYF; cdr3_nt: TGCAGCGTAGGGACTTCTCGGGATAGCGAGCAGTACTTC
clone_size: few; v_call: TRBV6-5; d_call: TRBD1; j_call: TRBJ1-2; cdr3_aa: CASSYEGTGQNYGYTF; cdr3_nt: TGTGCCAGCAGTTACGAGGGGACAGGGCAGAACTATGGCTACACCTTC
clone_size: many; v_call: TRBV7-2; d_call: TRBD2; j_call: TRBJ2-5; cdr3_aa: CASSLGGSGGPQETQYF; cdr3_nt: TGTGCCAGCAGCTTAGGAGGGAGCGGGGGTCCCCAAGAGACCCAGTACTTC
clone_size: .; v_call: TRBV5-5; d_call: TRBD1; j_call: TRBJ1-1; cdr3_aa: CASSPGTGSRTEAFF; cdr3_nt: TGTGCCAGCAGCCCCGGGACAGGGTCGAGGACTGAAGCTTTCTTT
clone_size: .; v_call: TRBV11-3; d_call: .; j_call: TRBJ2-5; cdr3_aa: CASSRVRQETQYF; cdr3_nt: TGTGCCAGCAGCCGGGTCCGACAGGAGACCCAGTACTTC
clone_size: .; v_call: TRBV14; d_call: TRBD2; j_call: TRBJ2-1; cdr3_aa: CASSQVGGAANEQFF; cdr3_nt: TGTGCCAGCAGCCAAGTCGGGGGGGCTGCGAATGAGCAGTTCTTC
clone_size: .; v_call: TRBV10-3; d_call: TRBD1; j_call: TRBJ2-2; cdr3_aa: CAISEADRRTGELFF; cdr3_nt: TGTGCCATCAGTGAGGCGGACAGGCGCACCGGGGAGCTGTTTTTT
clone_size: many; v_call: TRBV5-1; d_call: TRBD1; j_call: TRBJ2-1; cdr3_aa: CASTTGGANNEQFF; cdr3_nt: TGCGCCAGCACCACAGGGGGCGCAAACAATGAGCAGTTCTTC
clone_size: many; v_call: TRBV10-3; d_call: .; j_call: TRBJ2-5; cdr3_aa: CAISEGTQETQYF; cdr3_nt: TGTGCCATCAGTGAGGGGACCCAAGAGACCCAGTACTTC